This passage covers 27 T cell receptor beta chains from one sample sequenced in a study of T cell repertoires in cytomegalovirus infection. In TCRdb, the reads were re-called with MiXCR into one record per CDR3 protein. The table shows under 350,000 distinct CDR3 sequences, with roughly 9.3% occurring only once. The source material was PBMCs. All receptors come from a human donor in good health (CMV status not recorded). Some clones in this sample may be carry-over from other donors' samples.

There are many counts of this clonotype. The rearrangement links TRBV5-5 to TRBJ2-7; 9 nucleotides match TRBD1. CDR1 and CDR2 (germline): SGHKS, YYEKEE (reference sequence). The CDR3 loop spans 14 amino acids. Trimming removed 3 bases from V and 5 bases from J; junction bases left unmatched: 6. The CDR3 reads CASSSPGQGDEQYF. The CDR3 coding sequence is TGTGCCAGCAGCTCCCCGGGACAGGGTGACGAGCAGTACTTC. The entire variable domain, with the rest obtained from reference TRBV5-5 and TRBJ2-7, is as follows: DAGVTQSPTHLIKTRGQQVTLRCSPISGHKSVSWYQQVLGQGPQFIFQYYEKEERGRGNFPDRFSARQFPNYSSELNVNALLLGDSALYLCASSSPGQGDEQYFGPGTRLTVT.

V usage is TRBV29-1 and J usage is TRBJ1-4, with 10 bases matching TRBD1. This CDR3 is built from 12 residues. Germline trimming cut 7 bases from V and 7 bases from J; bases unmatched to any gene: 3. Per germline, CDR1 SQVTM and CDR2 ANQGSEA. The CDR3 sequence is CSGRTGGEKLFF. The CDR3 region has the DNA TGCAGCGGCCGGACAGGGGGTGAAAAACTGTTTTTT.

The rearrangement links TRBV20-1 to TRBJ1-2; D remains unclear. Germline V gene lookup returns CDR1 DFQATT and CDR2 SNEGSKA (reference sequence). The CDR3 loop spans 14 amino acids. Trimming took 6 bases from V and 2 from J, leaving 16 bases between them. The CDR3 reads CSASPGSQNYGYTF. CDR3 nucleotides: TGCAGTGCGAGCCCCGGCTCACAAAACTATGGCTACACCTTC.

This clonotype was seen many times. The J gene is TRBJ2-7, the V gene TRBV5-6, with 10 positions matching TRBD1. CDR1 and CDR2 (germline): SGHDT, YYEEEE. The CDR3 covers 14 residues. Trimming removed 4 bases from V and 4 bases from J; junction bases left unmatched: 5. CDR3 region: CASSRRDRGYEQYV. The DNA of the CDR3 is TGTGCCAGCAGCCGCCGGGACAGGGGTTACGAGCAGTACGTC.

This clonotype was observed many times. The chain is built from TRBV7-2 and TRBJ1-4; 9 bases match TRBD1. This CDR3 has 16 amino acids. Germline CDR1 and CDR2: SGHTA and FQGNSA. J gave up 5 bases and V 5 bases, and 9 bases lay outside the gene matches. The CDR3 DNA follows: TGTGCCAGCAGCACCTGGACAGGGGCTGGGAATGAAAAACTGTTTTTT. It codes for CASSTWTGAGNEKLFF.

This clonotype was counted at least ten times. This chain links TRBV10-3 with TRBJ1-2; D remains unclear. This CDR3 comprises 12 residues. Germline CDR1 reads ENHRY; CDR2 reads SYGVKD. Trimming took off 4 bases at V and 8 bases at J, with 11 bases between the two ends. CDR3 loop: CAISGEGFGYTF. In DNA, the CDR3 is TGTGCCATCAGTGGGGAAGGTTTCGGCTACACCTTC.

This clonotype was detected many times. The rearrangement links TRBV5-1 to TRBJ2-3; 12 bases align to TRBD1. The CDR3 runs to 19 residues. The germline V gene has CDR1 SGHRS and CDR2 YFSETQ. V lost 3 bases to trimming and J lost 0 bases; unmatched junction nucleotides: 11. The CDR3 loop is CASSSVPGQGASSTDTQYF. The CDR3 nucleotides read TGCGCCAGCAGCTCCGTCCCGGGACAGGGGGCGTCGAGCACAGATACGCAGTATTTT.

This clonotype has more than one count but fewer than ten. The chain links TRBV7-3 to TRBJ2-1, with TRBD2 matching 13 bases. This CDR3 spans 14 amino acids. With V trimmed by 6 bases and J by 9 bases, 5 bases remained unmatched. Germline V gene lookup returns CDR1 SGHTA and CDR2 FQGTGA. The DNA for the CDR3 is TGTGCCAGCAGATCGGGACTAGCGGGGACTGAGCAGTTCTTC. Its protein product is CASRSGLAGTEQFF.

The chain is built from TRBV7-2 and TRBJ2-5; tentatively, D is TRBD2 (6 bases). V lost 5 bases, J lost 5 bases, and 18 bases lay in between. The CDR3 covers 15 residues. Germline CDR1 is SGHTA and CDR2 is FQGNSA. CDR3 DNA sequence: TGTGCCAGCAGCGTAGTGGGGGGTGCCGTGGAGACCCAGTACTTC. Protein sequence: CASSVVGGAVETQYF.

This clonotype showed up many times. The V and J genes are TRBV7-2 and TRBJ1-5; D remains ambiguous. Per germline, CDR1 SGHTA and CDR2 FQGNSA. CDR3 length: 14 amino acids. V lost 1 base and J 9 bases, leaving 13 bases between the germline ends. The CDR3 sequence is CASSLGGGSRPQHF. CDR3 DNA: TGTGCCAGCAGCTTAGGAGGCGGATCCCGGCCCCAGCATTTT.

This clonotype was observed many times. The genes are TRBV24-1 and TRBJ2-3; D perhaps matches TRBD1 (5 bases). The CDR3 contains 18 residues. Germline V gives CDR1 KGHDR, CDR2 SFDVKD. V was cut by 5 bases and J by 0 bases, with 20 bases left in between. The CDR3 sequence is CATSGRIDRTSSTDTQYF. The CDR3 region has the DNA TGTGCCACCAGTGGAAGGATCGACAGAACTTCTAGCACAGATACGCAGTATTTT.

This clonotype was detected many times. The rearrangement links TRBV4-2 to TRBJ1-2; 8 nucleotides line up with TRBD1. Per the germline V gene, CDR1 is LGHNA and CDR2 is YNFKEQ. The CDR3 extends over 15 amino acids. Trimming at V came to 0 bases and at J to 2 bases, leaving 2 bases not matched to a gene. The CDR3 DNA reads TGTGCCAGCAGCCAAGACAGGGGGCCCAACTATGGCTACACCTTC. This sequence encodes CASSQDRGPNYGYTF.

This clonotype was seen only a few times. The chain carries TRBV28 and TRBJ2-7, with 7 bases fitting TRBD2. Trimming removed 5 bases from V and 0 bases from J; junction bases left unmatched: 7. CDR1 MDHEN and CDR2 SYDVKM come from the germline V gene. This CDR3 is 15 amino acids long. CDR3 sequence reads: CASSPRSGGSYEQYV. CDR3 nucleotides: TGTGCCAGCAGTCCCCGTTCGGGGGGCTCCTACGAGCAGTACGTC.

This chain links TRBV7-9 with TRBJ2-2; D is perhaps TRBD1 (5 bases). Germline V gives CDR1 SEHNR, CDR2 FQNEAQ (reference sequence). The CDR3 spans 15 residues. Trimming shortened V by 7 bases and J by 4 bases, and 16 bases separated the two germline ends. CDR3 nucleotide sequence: TGTGCCAGCATCCTTCAGACAGTAACCACCGGGGAGCTGTTTTTT. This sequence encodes CASILQTVTTGELFF.

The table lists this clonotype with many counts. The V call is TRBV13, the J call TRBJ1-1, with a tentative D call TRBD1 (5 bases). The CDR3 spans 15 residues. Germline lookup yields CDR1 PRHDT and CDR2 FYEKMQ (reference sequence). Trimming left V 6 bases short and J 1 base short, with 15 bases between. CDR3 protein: CASSSPGTENTEAFF. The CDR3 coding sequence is TGTGCCAGCAGTTCCCCGGGGACCGAGAACACTGAAGCTTTCTTT.

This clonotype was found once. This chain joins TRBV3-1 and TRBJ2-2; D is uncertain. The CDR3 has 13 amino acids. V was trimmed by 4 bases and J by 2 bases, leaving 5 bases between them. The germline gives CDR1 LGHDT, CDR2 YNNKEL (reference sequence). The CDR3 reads CASSPHNTGELFF. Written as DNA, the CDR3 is TGTGCCAGCAGCCCGCACAACACCGGGGAGCTGTTTTTT.

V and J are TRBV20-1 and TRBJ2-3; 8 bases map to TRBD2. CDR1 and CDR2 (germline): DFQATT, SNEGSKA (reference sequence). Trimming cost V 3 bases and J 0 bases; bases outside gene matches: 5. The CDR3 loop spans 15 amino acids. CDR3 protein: CSASPSGGSTDTQYF. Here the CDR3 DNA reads TGCAGTGCTAGTCCCAGCGGGGGTAGCACAGATACGCAGTATTTT.

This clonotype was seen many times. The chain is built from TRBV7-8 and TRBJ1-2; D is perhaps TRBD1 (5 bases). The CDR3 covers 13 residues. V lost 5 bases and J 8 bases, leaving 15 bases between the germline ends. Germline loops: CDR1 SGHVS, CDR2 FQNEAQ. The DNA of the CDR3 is TGTGCCAGCAGCCCCCCGGGGACTGGAGGCTACACCTTC. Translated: CASSPPGTGGYTF.

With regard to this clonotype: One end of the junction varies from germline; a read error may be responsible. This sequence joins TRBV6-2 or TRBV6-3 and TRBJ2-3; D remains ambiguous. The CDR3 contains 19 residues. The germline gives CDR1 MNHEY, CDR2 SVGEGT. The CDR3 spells CDSSYPPTAVTFSTDTQYF. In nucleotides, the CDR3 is TGTGACAGCAGTTATCCTCCCACGGCGGTTACTTTTAGCACAGATACGCAGTATTTT.

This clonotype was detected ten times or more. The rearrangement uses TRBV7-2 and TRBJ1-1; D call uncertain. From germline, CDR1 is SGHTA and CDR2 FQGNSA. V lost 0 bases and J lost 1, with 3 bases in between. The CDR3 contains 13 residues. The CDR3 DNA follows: TGTGCCAGCAGCTTAGCGGAGAACACTGAAGCTTTCTTT. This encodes CASSLAENTEAFF.

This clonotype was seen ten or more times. CDR3 loop: CSAQGTVNTEAFF. The CDR3 DNA sequence: TGCAGCGCCCAAGGGACAGTGAACACTGAAGCTTTCTTT. This chain joins TRBV29-1 and TRBJ1-1; 7 nucleotides line up with TRBD1. Germline CDR1 reads SQVTM; CDR2 reads ANQGSEA. Losses at the gene ends were 7 bases for V and 0 bases for J; bases not matched to a gene: 5. The CDR3 spans 13 residues. Filled out from reference TRBV29-1 and TRBJ1-1, the complete variable domain reads SAVISQKPSRDICQRGTSLTIQCQVDSQVTMMFWYRQQPGQSLTLIATANQGSEATYESGFVIDKFPISRPNLTFSTLTVSNMSPEDSSIYLCSAQGTVNTEAFFGQGTRLTVV.

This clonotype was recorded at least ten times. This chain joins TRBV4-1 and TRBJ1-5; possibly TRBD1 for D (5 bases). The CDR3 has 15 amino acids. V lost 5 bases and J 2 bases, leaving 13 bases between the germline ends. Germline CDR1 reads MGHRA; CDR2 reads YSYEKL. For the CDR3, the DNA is TGCGCCAGCAGCTCCCCGGGGGGTGGCAATCAGCCCCAGCATTTT. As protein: CASSSPGGGNQPQHF.

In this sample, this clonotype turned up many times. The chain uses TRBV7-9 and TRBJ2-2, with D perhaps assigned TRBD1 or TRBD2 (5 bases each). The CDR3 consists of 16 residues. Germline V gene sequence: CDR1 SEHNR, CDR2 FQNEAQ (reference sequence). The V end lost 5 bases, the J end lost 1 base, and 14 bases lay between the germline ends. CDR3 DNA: TGTGCCAGCAGCCTGAGGGGCAGCATGAACACCGGGGAGCTGTTTTTT. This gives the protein CASSLRGSMNTGELFF.

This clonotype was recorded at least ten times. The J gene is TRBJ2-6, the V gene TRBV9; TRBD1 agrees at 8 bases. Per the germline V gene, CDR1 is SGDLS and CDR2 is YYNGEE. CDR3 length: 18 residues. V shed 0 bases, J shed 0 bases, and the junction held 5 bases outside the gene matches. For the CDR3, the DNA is TGTGCCAGCAGCGTAGCGGGGACAGGAGACTCTGGGGCCAACGTCCTGACTTTC. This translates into CASSVAGTGDSGANVLTF.

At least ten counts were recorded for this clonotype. The CDR3: CASSFPTAWAEAFF. DNA of the CDR3: TGTGCCAGCAGCTTCCCGACAGCTTGGGCTGAAGCTTTCTTT. The J gene is TRBJ1-1, the V gene TRBV7-9, with D perhaps TRBD1 (5 bases). The germline gives CDR1 SEHNR, CDR2 FQNEAQ (reference sequence). The CDR3 length is 14 residues. Trimming stripped 3 bases from V and 6 bases from J, with 14 bases between. Drawing the rest from reference TRBV7-9 and TRBJ1-1, the complete variable domain is DTGVSQNPRHKITKRGQNVTFRCDPISEHNRLYWYRQTLGQGPEFLTYFQNEAQLEKSRLLSDRFSAERPKGSFSTLEIQRTEQGDSAMYLCASSFPTAWAEAFFGQGTRLTVV.

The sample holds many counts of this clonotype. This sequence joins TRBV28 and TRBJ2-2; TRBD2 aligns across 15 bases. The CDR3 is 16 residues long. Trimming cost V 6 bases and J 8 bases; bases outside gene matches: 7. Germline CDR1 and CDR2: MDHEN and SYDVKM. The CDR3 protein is CASSGLAGGPGGELFF. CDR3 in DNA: TGTGCCAGCAGCGGACTAGCGGGGGGGCCAGGAGGGGAGCTGTTTTTT.

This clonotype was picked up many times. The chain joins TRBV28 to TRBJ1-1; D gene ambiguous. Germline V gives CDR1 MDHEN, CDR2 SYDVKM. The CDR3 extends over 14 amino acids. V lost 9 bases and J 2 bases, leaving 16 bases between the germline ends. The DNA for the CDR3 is TGTGCCAGTCAGAAAGGGTGGGGAAACACTGAAGCTTTCTTT. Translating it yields CASQKGWGNTEAFF.